Below are 7 T cell receptor beta chains sequenced from a single sample in a study of cytomegalovirus exposure and HLA in healthy donors. The data were produced by immunoSEQ multiplex PCR, yet TCRdb's version contains in-frame clones alone and is incomplete. The sample lists some 240,000 clones; 80% to 90% were seen once. Sequenced input: PBMCs. All receptors derive from a woman aged 18 to 35 in good health and CMV-seropositive.

This sequence joins TRBV19 and TRBJ1-3; the D gene is possibly TRBD1 (5 bases). The CDR3 runs to 17 residues. CDR1 is LNHDA, CDR2 SQIVND, per germline (reference sequence). Trimming pared 1 base from V and 0 bases from J, leaving 13 bases between. The DNA of the CDR3 is TGTGCCAGTAGTATAGGGTATGGGGACTTCTCTGGAAACACCATATATTTT. Protein product: CASSIGYGDFSGNTIYF.

The DNA for the CDR3 is TGTGCCAGCAGAATACACAGGACTAGCGGGAGGGAGTCAGGGTACAATGAGCAGTTCTTC. Residues: CASRIHRTSGRESGYNEQFF. The chain employs TRBV27 and TRBJ2-1; TRBD2 agrees at 15 bases. CDR3 length: 20 amino acids. The V segment lost 6 bases and the J segment 4 bases; nucleotides outside the gene matches: 16. Germline V gene lookup returns CDR1 MNHEY and CDR2 SMNVEV (reference sequence).

The chain has TRBV29-1 and TRBJ2-7; D remains ambiguous. CDR1 is SQVTM and CDR2 is ANQGSEA in the germline V gene. The CDR3 extends over 12 amino acids. The ends were cut back, 0 bases at V and 0 bases at J, with 3 bases in the middle. Here the CDR3 DNA reads TGCAGCGTTGAAGATAGCTCCTACGAGCAGTACTTC. Its protein product is CSVEDSSYEQYF.

This clone occurred a few times. This chain uses TRBV19 with TRBJ2-4; 12 nucleotides align to TRBD2. Germline V lookup: CDR1 LNHDA, CDR2 SQIVND (reference sequence). The CDR3 runs 14 residues. V trimming: 4 bases; J trimming: 8 bases; junction bases outside the gene matches: 3. As DNA, the CDR3 is TGTGCCAGTAGTACTAGCGGGAGGGGCCACATTCAGTACTTC. Translated: CASSTSGRGHIQYF.

This chain joins TRBV10-3 and TRBJ2-1, with a possible D match to TRBD1 (5 bases). The CDR3 has 14 amino acids. CDR1 ENHRY and CDR2 SYGVKD come from the germline V gene. The V end was cut by 0 bases, the J end by 6 bases, with 9 bases between. In nucleotides, the CDR3 is TGTGCCATCAGTGAGTCGCTTGGGGCCAATGAGCAGTTCTTC. This codes for CAISESLGANEQFF.

The J gene is TRBJ2-7, the V gene TRBV27; 10 bases fit TRBD2. This CDR3 has 16 amino acids. The germline CDR1 and CDR2 sequences are MNHEY and SMNVEV (reference sequence). Germline trimming cut 2 bases from V and 2 bases from J; bases unmatched to any gene: 6. CDR3 nucleotide sequence: TGTGCCAGCAGTTTACAATCTGGACTAGCGGCCTACGAGCAGTACTTC. This translates into CASSLQSGLAAYEQYF.

The CDR3 here is CASSLAGNSYEQYF. CDR3 nucleotide sequence: TGTGCCAGCAGCTTAGCGGGCAACTCCTACGAGCAGTACTTC. The V gene is TRBV7-2, the J gene TRBJ2-7; unclear D gene. The ends were cut back, 0 bases at V and 0 bases at J, with 6 bases in the middle. This CDR3 has 14 residues. From germline, CDR1 is SGHTA and CDR2 FQGNSA. Full variable domain (missing parts from reference TRBV7-2 and TRBJ2-7): GAGVSQSPSNKVTEKGKDVELRCDPISGHTALYWYRQSLGQGLEFLIYFQGNSAPDKSGLPSDRFSAERTGGSVSTLTIQRTQQEDSAVYLCASSLAGNSYEQYFGPGTRLTVT.